These T cell receptor beta chains were read from a single sample in a study of blood T cell repertoires in COVID-19. Clones were sequenced by immunoSEQ multiplex PCR, and TCRdb holds only the in-frame ones, with some missing. This table holds over 70,000 clones, roughly 82% found once. The material sequenced was peripheral blood. The receptors here all came from a man in his 60s with acute or convalescent COVID-19. The conserved cysteine and the conserved F or W are not part of the CDR3 here.

V	J	CDR3
TRBV4-3	TRBJ2-2	ASSQGQFSNTGELF
TRBV9	TRBJ1-5	ASSVGEGTGSQPQH
TRBV18	TRBJ1-2	ASSPLDSERYT
TRBV14	TRBJ2-5	ASSVTRQGAETQY
TRBV5-6	TRBJ1-1	ASTQDRGIKAF
TRBV7-2	TRBJ2-3	ASSNPPTSGRGDTQY
TRBV11-2	TRBJ2-7	ASSILGHPGYEQY
TRBV27	TRBJ2-7	ASSPGQITSYEQY
TRBV6-5	TRBJ2-7	ASSQGQGVAYEQY
TRBV13	TRBJ1-6	ASSARQGYNSPLH
TRBV5-1	TRBJ2-5	ASSLQGGDETQY
TRBV30	TRBJ2-1	AWSVRYNEQF
TRBV6-5	TRBJ1-6	ASSYGGGGYSPLH
TRBV9	TRBJ1-1	ASSVIGQGSTEAF
TRBV19	TRBJ2-3	ASSTYRGRKDTQY